Detailed here is one TCR beta chain. This CDR3 is built from 17 residues. Germline V gives CDR1 SGHVT, CDR2 SQSDAQ. V dropped 1 base and J dropped 3 bases, with 19 bases sitting between them. These data are taken from a study of blood T cell repertoires in COVID-19. Overall study context: COVID-19 samples, acute and convalescent, were from the United States, Italy and Spain. T cells, B-cell-depleted T cells, or PBMCs supplied cDNA or gDNA.

Under the authors' procedure: The authors estimated nucleated cell counts from reference gene primer amplification. Method: immunoSEQ multiplex PCR; TCRdb's copy keeps in-frame clones and lacks some. V, J and clone size are those of that table, while D and trimming were read from the DNA. This table holds about 230,000 clones, roughly 87% found once. This receptor was identified in a woman aged 18-35 years who had recovered from COVID-19. Sequenced sample: peripheral blood. The genes are TRBV7-4 and TRBJ2-7; D gene unclear. The CDR3 spells CASSLEYTRYYGYEQYF. The CDR3 region has the DNA TGTGCCAGCAGCTTAGAGTATACGCGCTACTACGGCTACGAGCAGTACTTC.